The rows below give T cell receptor beta chains drawn from one sample of a study of OX40 agonist ivuxolimab in advanced cancers. The table came from immunoSEQ multiplex PCR; TCRdb's copy has only in-frame clones and leaves some out. The sample shows 65,000 to 95,000 clones, over 70% of them seen only once. The starting material was CD4+ or CD8+ T cells sorted from blood, obtained in a trial of the OX40 agonist ivuxolimab. These TCRs come from an adult with an advanced solid tumor such as melanoma, head and neck, liver or kidney cancer. Both conserved end residues are part of each CDR3. Each record gives: V gene, D gene, J gene, clone size, CDR3 protein, CDR3 DNA. The D gene is left open where the match is weak. Not every row has a clone size; where given, it reads once, few, many or a size class.

V: TRBV4-1
D: TRBD1
J: TRBJ2-6
size: once
CDR3: CASSQDPRGQAGANVLTF
DNA: TGCGCCAGCAGCCAAGATCCCAGGGGGCAAGCTGGGGCCAACGTCCTGACTTTC

V: TRBV5-4
D: .
J: TRBJ2-3
size: .
CDR3: CASSSGLAGGSTDTQYF
DNA: TGTGCCAGCAGTTCAGGGTTGGCAGGAGGGTCGACAGATACGCAGTATTTT

V: TRBV2
D: .
J: TRBJ2-1
size: .
CDR3: CASTSGQIYNEQFF
DNA: TGTGCCAGCACCAGCGGCCAAATCTACAATGAGCAGTTCTTC

V: TRBV30
D: .
J: TRBJ2-1
size: .
CDR3: CAWSRLYGYNEQFF
DNA: TGTGCCTGGAGTCGACTCTATGGTTACAATGAGCAGTTCTTC

V: TRBV2
D: TRBD2
J: TRBJ2-1
size: .
CDR3: CASSSRELAGEGEQFF
DNA: TGTGCCAGCAGCTCCCGGGAACTAGCGGGAGAGGGTGAGCAGTTCTTC

V: TRBV7-3
D: TRBD2
J: TRBJ2-3
size: .
CDR3: CASSSGLAGGPGVTDTQYF
DNA: TGTGCCAGCAGCTCAGGACTAGCGGGAGGACCAGGTGTCACAGATACGCAGTATTTT

V: TRBV7-2
D: TRBD1
J: TRBJ1-2
size: .
CDR3: CASSLQEGARGYTF
DNA: TGTGCCAGCAGCCTGCAGGAGGGGGCGCGCGGCTACACCTTC

V: TRBV19
D: TRBD1
J: TRBJ1-1
size: .
CDR3: CASSIDVGQAGATEAFF
DNA: TGTGCCAGTAGTATAGACGTCGGACAGGCCGGGGCCACTGAAGCTTTCTTT

V: TRBV21-1
D: .
J: TRBJ1-5
size: .
CDR3: CASSRGPGTQPQHF
DNA: TGTGCCAGCAGCCGGGGACCGGGGACTCAGCCCCAGCATTTT

V: TRBV27
D: .
J: TRBJ2-1
size: .
CDR3: CASSPRTVTPNEQFF
DNA: TGTGCCAGCAGTCCCCGGACAGTTACACCCAATGAGCAGTTCTTC

V: TRBV4-3
D: .
J: TRBJ1-1
size: .
CDR3: CASSHRRWWDTGPNTEAFF
DNA: TGCGCCAGCAGCCACCGGAGGTGGTGGGACACCGGACCGAACACTGAAGCTTTCTTT

V: TRBV9
D: TRBD2
J: TRBJ2-5
size: .
CDR3: CASSANAGGPKETQYF
DNA: TGTGCCAGCAGTGCTAATGCGGGAGGGCCCAAAGAGACCCAGTACTTC

V: TRBV10-3
D: TRBD1
J: TRBJ2-7
size: .
CDR3: CAISESPGGESYEQYF
DNA: TGTGCCATCAGTGAGTCCCCAGGGGGAGAATCCTACGAGCAGTACTTC

V: TRBV11-2
D: .
J: TRBJ2-6
size: .
CDR3: CASSLPAGSSGANVLTF
DNA: TGTGCCAGCAGCTTACCGGCAGGAAGCTCTGGGGCCAACGTCCTGACTTTC

V: TRBV10-2
D: TRBD1
J: TRBJ1-5
size: once
CDR3: CASSEFPGQGSQPQHF
DNA: TGCGCCAGCAGTGAGTTTCCGGGACAGGGGAGTCAGCCCCAGCATTTT